One T cell receptor (beta chain) is described in this entry. Its specificity is unknown. One junction end does not reproduce the germline sequence, and a read error may be involved. The CDR3 spans 15 residues. The germline gives CDR1 SGDLS, CDR2 YYNGEE. These data belong to a study of blood T cells in healthy people across ages. Primers used in a second PCR of about 7 to 11 cycles were a sample-barcoded 5' primer and a J-beta primer mix. Samples each returned at least 3 million CDR3-containing paired-end reads. TCRdb fed the 5' RACE reads into MiXCR, producing one record per CDR3 protein. Here the sample spans approximately 800,000 distinct CDR3 sequences, about 45% being singletons. Study findings and constraints: Age brought a roughly linear fall in TCR beta diversity measured per million T cells.

This TCR was recovered from an elderly man in good health. Specimen: blood. This rearrangement joins TRBV9 to TRBJ2-7, with D perhaps given as TRBD1 or TRBD2 (6 bases each). The CDR3 nucleotides are TGTGCCAGCAGCCCCATGGGTGGGGGGCTCTACGGGCAGTACTTC. It translates to CASSPMGGGLYGQYF.